The entry that follows covers one TCR beta chain sequence. These data are taken from a study of T cell changes during pregnancy in multiple sclerosis. Germline CDR1 and CDR2: MNHEY and SMNVEV (reference sequence). V lost 4 bases and J lost 3, with 13 bases in between. The CDR3 covers 14 residues. Measured with immunoSEQ multiplex PCR; TCRdb has only the in-frame clones, and not every one. This sample yields 45,000 to 55,000 clones, of which 80% to 95% are seen a single time; roughly 2.3% belongs to the top ten. The sequencing used peripheral blood, collected in the third trimester of pregnancy. This TCR was sampled from a female donor with multiple sclerosis, enrolled in a pregnancy study. The chain combines TRBV27 with TRBJ2-7; tentative D call: TRBD2 (6 bases). This chain's CDR3 is CASSSGTFNYEQYF. The CDR3 DNA reads as TGTGCCAGCAGTTCCGGGACTTTTAACTACGAGCAGTACTTC.